These 24 T cell receptor beta chains came from one sample sequenced in a study of blood T cell repertoires in COVID-19. Profiled with immunoSEQ multiplex PCR; TCRdb holds only in-frame clones, not every one. The table lists about 330,000 clones, 80% to 95% of them singletons. The sample taken for sequencing was PBMCs or T cells enriched from blood (not recorded which). The receptors originated from a woman aged 25 to 39 who had recovered from COVID-19.

The chain links TRBV7-2 to TRBJ1-2, with 7 nucleotides matching TRBD1. The V gene end was trimmed by 2 bases and the J gene end by 0 bases; junction bases not matched to a gene: 0. Germline assignment: CDR1 SGHTA and CDR2 FQGNSA. CDR3 length: 14 amino acids. CDR3 DNA: TGTGCCAGCAGCTTACAGGGGGCTAACTATGGCTACACCTTC. This encodes CASSLQGANYGYTF.

This clone was seen only once. This chain links TRBV28 with TRBJ1-2; D gene unclear. CDR1 and CDR2 (germline): MDHEN, SYDVKM. V was trimmed by 5 bases and J by 8 bases, leaving 12 bases between them. The CDR3 spans 12 residues. The DNA for the CDR3 is TGTGCCAGCAGTCCCGGGATTGGGGGCTACACCTTC. Amino acids: CASSPGIGGYTF.

J is TRBJ2-1 and V is TRBV6-5; no firm D call. This CDR3 has 15 residues. V was clipped by 5 bases and J by 0 bases, with 11 bases between them. CDR1 is MNHEY and CDR2 is SVGAGI in the germline V gene. CDR3 protein: CASSHGGGSYNEQFF. The CDR3 DNA sequence: TGTGCCAGCAGTCACGGCGGCGGCTCCTACAATGAGCAGTTCTTC.

The chain employs TRBV28 and TRBJ1-1; D is possibly TRBD1 (5 bases). The CDR3 is 14 amino acids. With 6 bases removed from V and 2 bases from J, the gap between germline ends came to 13 bases. CDR1 is MDHEN and CDR2 is SYDVKM in the germline V gene. The CDR3 DNA sequence: TGTGCCAGCAGACCGCCTCAGGGAAACACTGAAGCTTTCTTT. Its protein is CASRPPQGNTEAFF.

This clone has a single count. The rearrangement links TRBV7-3 to TRBJ2-7; D may be TRBD2 (5 bases). The CDR3 loop spans 13 amino acids. Trimming cost V 4 bases and J 0 bases, with 7 bases left between them. From germline, CDR1 is SGHTA and CDR2 FQGTGA. The CDR3 DNA reads as TGTGCCAGCAGCTCGGGAATCTCCTACGAGCAGTACTTC. Translating it yields CASSSGISYEQYF.

V gene TRBV6-5 combines with J gene TRBJ1-1; 8 nucleotides align to TRBD1. Germline CDR1 and CDR2: MNHEY and SVGAGI. This CDR3 has 14 residues. V was clipped by 9 bases and J by 0 bases; unmatched bases: 6. The CDR3 spells CASRQGPLNTEAFF. The CDR3 DNA reads TGTGCCAGTCGACAGGGGCCGCTGAACACTGAAGCTTTCTTT.

The table lists this clone with a count of one. The genes are TRBV7-6 and TRBJ2-3; a weak D match, TRBD2 (6 bases). CDR1 and CDR2 (germline): SGHVS, FNYEAQ. V was clipped by 3 bases and J by 2 bases, with 12 bases between them. This CDR3 region has 15 residues. The chain's CDR3 is CASSFLAFPTDTQYF. CDR3 nucleotides: TGTGCCAGCAGCTTCCTAGCGTTTCCCACAGATACGCAGTATTTT.

The CDR3 DNA reads as TGTGCCAGCAGCTTAGCGGCCACGCATTCTTACGAGCAGTACTTC. Translation gives CASSLAATHSYEQYF. The chain uses TRBV7-9 and TRBJ2-7; D unclear. The CDR3 spans 15 residues. CDR1 and CDR2 (germline): SEHNR, FQNEAQ (reference sequence). The ends were cut back, 0 bases at V and 4 bases at J, with 13 bases in the middle.

This chain links TRBV7-8 with TRBJ2-3, with 11 bases lining up with TRBD2. CDR1 SGHVS and CDR2 FQNEAQ come from the germline V gene. This CDR3 has 16 residues. The V gene end was trimmed by 3 bases and the J gene end by 6 bases; junction bases not matched to a gene: 8. The CDR3 nucleotides are TGTGCCAGCAGCTTCACGTTAGCGGGGGGGTTGGATACGCAGTATTTT. It is translated as CASSFTLAGGLDTQYF.

Of note for this clone: Other DNA sequences in this specimen translate into the identical CDR3. V and J are TRBV2 and TRBJ2-5; no definite D call. V lost 4 bases and J 5 bases, leaving 5 bases between the germline ends. The germline gives CDR1 SNHLY, CDR2 FYNNEI. This CDR3 spans 11 amino acids. Written as DNA, the CDR3 is TGTGCCAGCAGTGCTGGCGAGACCCAGTACTTC. Translated: CASSAGETQYF.

The gene calls are TRBV27 and TRBJ2-7; D might be TRBD2 (5 bases). CDR1 is MNHEY and CDR2 is SMNVEV in the germline V gene (reference sequence). This CDR3 is 13 amino acids long. V was trimmed by 2 bases and J by 1 base, leaving 6 bases between them. CDR3 coding DNA: TGTGCCAGCAGTTTACGGGGTTCCTACGAGCAGTACTTC. Translated, it gives CASSLRGSYEQYF.

This clone occurred once. This chain uses TRBV7-2 with TRBJ1-2; 8 nucleotides align to TRBD1. V gave up 6 bases and J gave up 8 bases; unmatched junction bases: 8. Germline-derived CDR1 and CDR2 are SGHTA and FQGNSA. CDR3 size: 13 residues. The CDR3 nucleotides are TGTGCCAGCAGATTGACAGGGGATCGGGGCTACACCTTC. Translation gives CASRLTGDRGYTF. Full variable domain (missing parts from reference TRBV7-2 and TRBJ1-2): GAGVSQSPSNKVTEKGKDVELRCDPISGHTALYWYRQSLGQGLEFLIYFQGNSAPDKSGLPSDRFSAERTGGSVSTLTIQRTQQEDSAVYLCASRLTGDRGYTFGSGTRLTVV.

The V and J genes are TRBV3-1 (or the pseudogene TRBV3-2) and TRBJ2-3; D may be TRBD1 (6 bases). Trimming removed 6 bases from V and 4 bases from J, with 14 bases in between. The germline CDR1 and CDR2 sequences are LGHDT and YNNKEL (reference sequence). The CDR3 consists of 14 residues. The CDR3 coding sequence is TGTGCCAGCAGTCTAAGAGACAGGCCAGATACGCAGTATTTT. Translation gives CASSLRDRPDTQYF.

This rearrangement joins TRBV9 to TRBJ1-5; 10 bases agree with TRBD1. The CDR3 spans 15 residues. V lost 0 bases to trimming and J lost 6 bases; unmatched junction nucleotides: 3. The germline V gene has CDR1 SGDLS and CDR2 YYNGEE. The DNA of the CDR3 is TGTGCCAGCAGCGTAGGGGACAGGGGCGCTCAGCCCCAGCATTTT. Amino acids: CASSVGDRGAQPQHF.

V usage is TRBV2 and J usage is TRBJ2-7; D ambiguous. The CDR3 is made up of 12 amino acids. V lost 7 bases and J 6 bases, leaving 13 bases between the germline ends. CDR1 and CDR2 (germline): SNHLY, FYNNEI. The CDR3 DNA sequence: TGTGCCAGCAAAAAGGAGTCACCCGAGCAGTACTTC. It translates to CASKKESPEQYF.

The rearrangement uses TRBV6-5 and TRBJ1-1; 10 nucleotides match TRBD1. Germline V gene lookup returns CDR1 MNHEY and CDR2 SVGAGI. The CDR3 covers 13 residues. The trim removed 6 bases at V and 4 bases at J, leaving 2 bases unmatched. The CDR3 sequence: CASRTGGFTEAFF. CDR3 bases: TGTGCCAGCAGGACAGGGGGCTTCACTGAAGCTTTCTTT.

V usage is TRBV29-1 and J usage is TRBJ2-1; D gene unclear. Trimming shortened V by 5 bases and J by 0 bases, and 11 bases separated the two germline ends. Germline-derived CDR1 and CDR2 are SQVTM and ANQGSEA. This CDR3 has 14 residues. The CDR3 reads CSVPIVNSYNEQFF. The CDR3 DNA reads as TGCAGCGTTCCAATAGTAAACTCCTACAATGAGCAGTTCTTC.

The count of this clone is one. The chain recombines TRBV28 with TRBJ2-7; D not certain. The CDR3 sequence is 13 residues long. The V and J ends lost 6 bases and 4 bases respectively, with 13 bases between them. From germline, CDR1 is MDHEN and CDR2 SYDVKM. DNA for the CDR3: TGTGCCAGCAGGTCGTTGCGGATATACGAGCAGTACTTC. Translation gives CASRSLRIYEQYF.

The chain joins TRBV5-1 to TRBJ1-5; no firm D call. This CDR3 spans 13 amino acids. CDR1 and CDR2 (germline): SGHRS, YFSETQ. V lost 4 bases and J 2 bases, leaving 7 bases between the germline ends. DNA of the CDR3: TGCGCCAGCAGCCCCACAGGCAATCAGCCCCAGCATTTT. Encoded protein: CASSPTGNQPQHF.

The chain is built from TRBV21-1 and TRBJ1-1; TRBD1, the D gene given by the table, was not confirmed from the DNA. TRBV21-1 is an annotated pseudogene. This CDR3 is 17 amino acids long. Here the CDR3 reads CASSTRRDIIMNTEAFF. The DNA of the CDR3 is TGTGCCAGCAGCACAAGACGGGACATCATCATGAACACTGAAGCTTTCTTT.

This chain joins TRBV20-1 and TRBJ1-2; TRBD1 might be the D (6 bases). Trimming stripped 3 bases from V and 4 bases from J, with 21 bases between. CDR1 and CDR2 from the germline V gene are DFQATT and SNEGSKA (reference sequence). This CDR3 region has 16 residues. This CDR3 reads CSASLPAAGVSYGYTF. The CDR3 DNA is TGCAGTGCTAGTCTTCCCGCGGCAGGGGTTAGCTATGGCTACACCTTC.

This clone appeared once. This chain uses TRBV4-2 with TRBJ2-7, with a weak D call TRBD1 (5 bases). V lost 4 bases to trimming and J lost 3 bases, with 13 bases between them. This CDR3 region has 14 residues. Germline V lookup: CDR1 LGHNA, CDR2 YNFKEQ. CDR3: CASSPGQGRYEQYF. CDR3 DNA: TGTGCCAGCAGCCCCGGGCAGGGCCGCTACGAGCAGTACTTC.

This chain joins TRBV7-3 and TRBJ2-6, with D unclear. Germline lookup yields CDR1 SGHTA and CDR2 FQGTGA. V lost 1 base and J lost 0, with 10 bases in between. The CDR3 spans 17 residues. CDR3 coding DNA: TGTGCCAGCAGCTTAAGTCTCCGGTCCTCTGGGGCCAACGTCCTGACTTTC. Encoded protein: CASSLSLRSSGANVLTF.

This chain connects TRBV13 to TRBJ1-6; a weak D match, TRBD1 (6 bases). The V end was cut by 5 bases, the J end by 7 bases, with 18 bases between. The CDR3 extends over 16 amino acids. Looked up from germline, CDR1 is PRHDT and CDR2 is FYEKMQ (reference sequence). CDR3 in DNA: TGTGCCAGCAGCAAGGATGGGGGCGCAGGCAATTCACCCCTCCACTTT. Protein sequence: CASSKDGGAGNSPLHF.